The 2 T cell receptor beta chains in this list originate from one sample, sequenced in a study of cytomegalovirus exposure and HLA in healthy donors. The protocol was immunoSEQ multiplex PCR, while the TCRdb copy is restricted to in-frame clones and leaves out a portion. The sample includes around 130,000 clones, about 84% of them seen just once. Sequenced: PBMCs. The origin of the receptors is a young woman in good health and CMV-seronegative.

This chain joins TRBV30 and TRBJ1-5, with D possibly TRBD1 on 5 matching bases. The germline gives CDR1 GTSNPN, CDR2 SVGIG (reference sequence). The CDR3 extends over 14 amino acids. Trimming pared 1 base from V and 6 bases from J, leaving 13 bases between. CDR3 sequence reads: CAWSDRSERQPQHF. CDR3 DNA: TGTGCCTGGAGTGACAGGTCCGAGCGTCAGCCCCAGCATTTT.

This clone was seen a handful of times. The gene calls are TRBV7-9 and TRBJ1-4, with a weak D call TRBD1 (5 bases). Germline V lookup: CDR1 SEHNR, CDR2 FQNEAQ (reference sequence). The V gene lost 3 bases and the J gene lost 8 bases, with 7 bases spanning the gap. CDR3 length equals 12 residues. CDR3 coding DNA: TGTGCCAGCAGCTTCAACAGGGAAAAACTGTTTTTT. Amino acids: CASSFNREKLFF.